The rows below give T cell receptor beta chains drawn from one sample of a study of cytomegalovirus exposure and HLA in healthy donors. TCRdb's copy holds only in-frame clones and misses some; the assay was immunoSEQ multiplex PCR. The table records approximately 76,000 clones, approximately 94% of them present only once. The sample consisted of PBMCs. These receptors originate from a woman aged 18-29 years in good health and CMV-seropositive. Each CDR3 is given with its conserved first and last residue. Size is omitted from some rows. Given values are once, few, many or a class for expanded clones.

V gene	clone size	J gene	CDR3 protein
TRBV5-6	-	TRBJ2-7	CASSFDQGAYYEQYF
TRBV28	-	TRBJ1-3	CASRTPGSGNTIYF
TRBV27	-	TRBJ2-3	CASRQASLSTDTQYF
TRBV9	-	TRBJ2-2	CASSIRTGELFF
TRBV6-6	once	TRBJ2-4	CASNFRDRGENIQYF
TRBV4-2	-	TRBJ2-1	CASSQDISGRNEQFF
TRBV7-9	-	TRBJ2-3	CASSLVGRGGADTQYF
TRBV28	once	TRBJ1-2	CASSDHGGQKGWGYTF
TRBV5-1	-	TRBJ2-3	CASSANTGDTDTQYF
TRBV6-6	-	TRBJ2-1	CASSRPTGTATNEQFF